The source of this T cell receptor beta chain is a study of blood T cell repertoires in COVID-19. Looking at the study overall: Samples came from the United States, Italy and Spain, spanning acute and convalescent COVID-19. Nucleic acid was either cDNA or gDNA, and it came from T cells, B-cell-depleted T cells, or PBMCs.

The repertoire was sequenced with immunoSEQ multiplex PCR; TCRdb's copy has only in-frame clones and lacks some. The sample holds about 280,000 clones, 70% to 90% seen once. From germline, CDR1 is SGHTS and CDR2 YDEGEE. The CDR3 runs 15 residues. Germline trimming cut 3 bases from V and 5 bases from J; bases unmatched to any gene: 9. This clonotype was obtained from a woman in her thirties who had recovered from COVID-19. J is TRBJ1-1 and V is TRBV5-8; TRBD1 aligns across 8 bases. The sample taken for sequencing was peripheral blood. The CDR3, as DNA: TGTGCCAGCAGCTACGACAGGGGAGGGAAGACTGAAGCTTTCTTT. Amino acids: CASSYDRGGKTEAFF.